The 7 T cell receptor beta chains presented below share a single source sample, sequenced in a study of shared clonotypes between healthy human individuals. Profiled with immunoSEQ multiplex PCR; TCRdb holds only in-frame clones, not every one. The sample records about 560,000 clones, roughly 72% being singletons. Sequenced material: PBMCs. Every receptor here comes from a woman aged 40 to 55 in good health. Some clones in this sample may be carry-over from other donors' samples.

V is TRBV19 and J is TRBJ2-1; D is undetermined. Per germline, CDR1 LNHDA and CDR2 SQIVND (reference sequence). Trimming took off 7 bases at V and 2 bases at J, with 12 bases between the two ends. The CDR3 consists of 14 residues. CDR3 sequence (DNA): TGTGCCAGTAAGTTGGACCTTACCTACAATGAGCAGTTCTTC. Translation gives CASKLDLTYNEQFF.

The chain has TRBV6-5 and TRBJ1-1, with D perhaps matching TRBD1 (5 bases). CDR1 and CDR2 (germline): MNHEY, SVGAGI. The CDR3 has 12 amino acids. Deletions cut 4 bases from V and 6 bases from J, with 9 bases between. The CDR3 reads CASSLGGAEAFF. The CDR3 DNA is TGTGCCAGCAGTTTGGGGGGAGCTGAAGCTTTCTTT.

This clone was seen many times. The chain recombines TRBV7-9 with TRBJ1-4; D remains ambiguous. The CDR3 has 14 amino acids. Germline loops: CDR1 SEHNR, CDR2 FQNEAQ (reference sequence). The V end was cut by 2 bases, the J end by 7 bases, with 11 bases between. As DNA, the CDR3 is TGTGCCAGCAGCTTACAAACAGTAGGTGAAAAACTGTTTTTT. It encodes CASSLQTVGEKLFF. Based on the CDR3 plus reference TRBV7-9 and TRBJ1-4, the full variable domain is DTGVSQNPRHKITKRGQNVTFRCDPISEHNRLYWYRQTLGQGPEFLTYFQNEAQLEKSRLLSDRFSAERPKGSFSTLEIQRTEQGDSAMYLCASSLQTVGEKLFFGSGTQLSVL.

This chain links TRBV4-3 with TRBJ2-7; the D call may be TRBD1 or TRBD2 (5 bases each). Trimming removed 1 base from V and 1 base from J, with 11 bases in between. The CDR3 length is 15 residues. Germline CDR1 reads LGHNA; CDR2 reads YSLEER. The CDR3 DNA reads as TGCGCCAGCAGCCAAGTATTTGGGGGATCCTACGAGCAGTACTTC. Its protein product is CASSQVFGGSYEQYF.

The rearrangement uses TRBV6-5 and TRBJ2-5, with 9 positions matching TRBD2. CDR1 is MNHEY and CDR2 is SVGAGI in the germline V gene. V trimming: 9 bases; J trimming: 1 base; junction bases outside the gene matches: 9. CDR3 length equals 15 residues. The CDR3 nucleotides are TGTGCCAGGAGCGGGAGGATCACCAGCCAAGAGACCCAGTACTTC. Translating it yields CARSGRITSQETQYF.

For this clone: A far larger clone is just one base off, so this is likely a read error. The sample holds other DNA sequences that translate to the same CDR3. V is TRBV27 and J is TRBJ2-7; 9 nucleotides line up with TRBD2. The CDR3 is 15 residues long. Germline V lookup: CDR1 MNHEY, CDR2 SMNVEV (reference sequence). CDR3 sequence: CASSDYLAGRYEQYF. CDR3 DNA: TGTGCCAGCAGTGACTACCTAGCGGGACGGTACGAGCAGTATTTC.

This chain connects TRBV18 to TRBJ1-5; D gene unclear. Germline assignment: CDR1 KGHSH and CDR2 LQKENI. The germline V and J ends were trimmed by 3 bases and 0 bases, with 12 bases remaining between them. The CDR3 runs 16 residues. The CDR3 here is CASSPGQADSNQPQHF. The CDR3 DNA is TGTGCCAGCTCACCGGGCCAGGCAGATAGCAATCAGCCCCAGCATTTT.